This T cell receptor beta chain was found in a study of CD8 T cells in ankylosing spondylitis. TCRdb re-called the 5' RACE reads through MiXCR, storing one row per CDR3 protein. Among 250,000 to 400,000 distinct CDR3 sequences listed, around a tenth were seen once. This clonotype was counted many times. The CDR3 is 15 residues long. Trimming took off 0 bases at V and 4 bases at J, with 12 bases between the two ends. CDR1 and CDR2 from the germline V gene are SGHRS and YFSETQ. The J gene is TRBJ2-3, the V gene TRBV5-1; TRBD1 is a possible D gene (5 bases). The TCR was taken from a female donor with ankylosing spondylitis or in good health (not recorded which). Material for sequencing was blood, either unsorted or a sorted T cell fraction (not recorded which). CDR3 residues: CASSLAGAGSDTQYF. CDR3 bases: TGCGCCAGCAGCTTGGCCGGAGCAGGGTCAGATACGCAGTATTTT. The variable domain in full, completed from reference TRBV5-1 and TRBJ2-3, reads KAGVTQTPRYLIKTRGQQVTLSCSPISGHRSVSWYQQTPGQGLQFLFEYFSETQRNKGNFPGRFSGRQFSNSRSEMNVSTLELGDSALYLCASSLAGAGSDTQYFGPGTRLTVL.